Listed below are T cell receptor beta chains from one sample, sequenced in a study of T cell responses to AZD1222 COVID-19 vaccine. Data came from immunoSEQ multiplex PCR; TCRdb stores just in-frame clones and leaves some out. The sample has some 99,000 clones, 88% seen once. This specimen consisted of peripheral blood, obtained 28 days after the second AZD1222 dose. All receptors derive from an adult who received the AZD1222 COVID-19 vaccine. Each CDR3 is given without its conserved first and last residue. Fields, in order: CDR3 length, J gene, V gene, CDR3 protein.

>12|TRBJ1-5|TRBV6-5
ASSRRYSNQPQH
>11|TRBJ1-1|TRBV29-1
SARQTMNTEAF
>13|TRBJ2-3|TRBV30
AWSVWGGEGDTQY
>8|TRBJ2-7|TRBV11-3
ASSQLGQY
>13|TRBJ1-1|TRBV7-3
ASSPPTLRVTEAF
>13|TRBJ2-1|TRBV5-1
ASSSLAGVINEQF
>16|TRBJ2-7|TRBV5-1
ASSLSGTSGGNSYEQY
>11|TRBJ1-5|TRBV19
ASMDRGHQPQH
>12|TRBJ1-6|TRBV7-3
ASSSTGVGSPLH
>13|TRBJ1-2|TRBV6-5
ASSYSVRTEHGYT
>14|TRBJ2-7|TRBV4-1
ASSPPGSLAVSEQY
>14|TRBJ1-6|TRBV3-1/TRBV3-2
ASSYRGGTYNSPLH
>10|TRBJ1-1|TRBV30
AWTLGQFEAF
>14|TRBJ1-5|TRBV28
ASSPLRAGGHQPQH
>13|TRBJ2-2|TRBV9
ASSRGNTNTGELF
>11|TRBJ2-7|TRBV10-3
AISVRGSYEQY
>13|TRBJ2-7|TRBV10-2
ASSESRGNPYEQY
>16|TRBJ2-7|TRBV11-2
ASSLEGLAGNLFSEQY
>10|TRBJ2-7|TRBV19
ASRSDRDEQY
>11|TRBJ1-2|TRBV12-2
ASRLARRAGYT
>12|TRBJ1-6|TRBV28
ASSSQGDNSPLH
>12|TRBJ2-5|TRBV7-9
ASRLSQGGETQY
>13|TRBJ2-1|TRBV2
ASSEYGSGGNEQF
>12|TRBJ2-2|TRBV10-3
AISESERTGELF
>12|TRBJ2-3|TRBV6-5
ASIGTSVVDTQY
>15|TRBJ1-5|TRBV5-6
ASSLFSGTGDNQPQH
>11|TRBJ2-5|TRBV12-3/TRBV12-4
ASSYGTGETQY
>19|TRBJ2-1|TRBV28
ASTLQAKGTAGRRARNEQF
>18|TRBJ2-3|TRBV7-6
ASSLAGLAGAQVITDTQY
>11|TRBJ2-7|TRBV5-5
ASSPHGDYEQY
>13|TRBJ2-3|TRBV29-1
SGRLLADSTDTQY
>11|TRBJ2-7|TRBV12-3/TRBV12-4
ASGSGQGTEQY
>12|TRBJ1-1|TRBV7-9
ASGSWGAGTEAF
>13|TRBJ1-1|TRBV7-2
ASSSKAGGRTEAF
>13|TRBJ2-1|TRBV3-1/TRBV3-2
ASSQVAGTVNEQF
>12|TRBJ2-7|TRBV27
ASGPGQGVYEQY
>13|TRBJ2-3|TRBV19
ASSTTSVIADTQY
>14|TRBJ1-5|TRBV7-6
ASSFSSRGDNQPQH
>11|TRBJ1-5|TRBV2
ASRADSNQPQH
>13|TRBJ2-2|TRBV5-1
ASSLVPGKTGELF
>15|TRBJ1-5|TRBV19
ASSIYSGGQSNQPQH
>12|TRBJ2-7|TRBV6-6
ASSYTTSSYEQY
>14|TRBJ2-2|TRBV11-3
ASSFMTAGNTGELF
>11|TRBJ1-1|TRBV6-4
ASSAGSNTEAF
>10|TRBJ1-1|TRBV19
ASSILTGQAF
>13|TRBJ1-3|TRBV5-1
ASRGSGSSGNTIY
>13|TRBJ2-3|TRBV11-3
ASSARSGSADTQY
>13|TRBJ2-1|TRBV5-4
ASSLGLAGGPQQF
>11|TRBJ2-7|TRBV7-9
ASSKAGPYEQY
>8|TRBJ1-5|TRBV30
AWILRPQH